Below, 27 T cell receptor beta chains from the same sample are listed, as sequenced in a study of regulatory T cells in long-lasting Graves disease. From the reads, TCRdb called clonotypes with MiXCR, one entry per CDR3 protein. The sample lists some 1,700 distinct CDR3 sequences; around four fifths were seen once. Generation of the TCR library employed RNA extracted from PBMCs. The sequencing here drew on peripheral blood mononuclear cells (PBMCs), taken with antithyroid drug treatment, in newly diagnosed or persistent Graves disease (not recorded which). Source of these receptors: a woman aged 18 to 35 with Graves disease.

V usage is TRBV11-1 and J usage is TRBJ1-1, with a possible D match to TRBD1 (5 bases). The CDR3 has 15 amino acids. V was clipped by 0 bases and J by 4 bases, with 12 bases between them. Germline CDR1 is SGHAT and CDR2 is FQDESV (reference sequence). CDR3 sequence: CASSLAGGSSTEAFF. The CDR3 DNA reads as TGTGCCAGCAGCTTAGCGGGGGGATCTAGCACTGAAGCTTTCTTT.

The genes are TRBV28 and TRBJ2-7, with 10 bases fitting TRBD2. The CDR3 consists of 16 residues. Germline CDR1 MDHEN, CDR2 SYDVKM. The V segment lost 2 bases and the J segment 4 bases; nucleotides outside the gene matches: 8. Written as DNA, the CDR3 is TGTGCCAGCAGTTTAAGGTCTAGCGGGAGTTCTTACGAGCAGTACTTC. Encoded protein: CASSLRSSGSSYEQYF.

This chain connects TRBV12-3 or TRBV12-4 to TRBJ2-1, with no clear D. V was trimmed by 2 bases and J by 6 bases, leaving 5 bases between them. The CDR3 runs 12 residues. The CDR3 loop is CASSLPGNEQFF. The CDR3 DNA reads as TGTGCCAGCAGTTTACCAGGCAATGAGCAGTTCTTC.

This rearrangement joins TRBV7-9 to TRBJ1-2; the match to TRBD1 covers 9 bases. CDR1 and CDR2 (germline): SEHNR, FQNEAQ (reference sequence). The CDR3 totals 15 residues. The V segment lost 5 bases and the J segment 1 base; nucleotides outside the gene matches: 5. The CDR3 here is CASSPRTGDNYGYTF. CDR3 nucleotides: TGTGCCAGCAGCCCCCGGACAGGGGATAACTATGGCTACACCTTC.

This chain joins TRBV7-9 and TRBJ2-2, with unresolved D. Germline CDR1 and CDR2: SEHNR and FQNEAQ (reference sequence). The CDR3 totals 10 residues. V lost 3 bases and J 10 bases, leaving 3 bases between the germline ends. This chain's CDR3 is CASSFKELFF. The CDR3 DNA reads TGTGCCAGCAGCTTCAAGGAGCTGTTTTTT.

V gene TRBV4-2 combines with J gene TRBJ1-1; 9 bases fit TRBD1. The ends lost 4 bases at V and 5 bases at J; junction bases unmatched: 8. This CDR3 spans 15 amino acids. The germline V gene encodes CDR1 LGHNA and CDR2 YNFKEQ. The CDR3: CASSPETGGWTEAFF. In nucleotides, the CDR3 is TGTGCCAGCAGCCCAGAGACAGGGGGATGGACTGAAGCTTTCTTT.

The chain has TRBV7-9 and TRBJ2-7, with 8 bases fitting TRBD2. The CDR3 runs 15 residues. The V segment lost 2 bases and the J segment 3 bases; nucleotides outside the gene matches: 6. Germline loops: CDR1 SEHNR, CDR2 FQNEAQ (reference sequence). The CDR3 nucleotides read TGTGCCAGCAGCTTAAAGGGACTAGAAATCTACGAGCAGTACGTC. Protein: CASSLKGLEIYEQYV.

J is TRBJ2-5 and V is TRBV7-2; D might be TRBD2 (5 bases). The CDR3 consists of 12 residues. With 2 bases removed from V and 9 bases from J, the gap between germline ends came to 10 bases. CDR1 and CDR2 (germline): SGHTA, FQGNSA. The CDR3 DNA reads as TGTGCCAGCAGCTTATGGTCCGGGGCCCAGTACTTC. Translation: CASSLWSGAQYF.

This clonotype was picked up one time. The chain employs TRBV19 and TRBJ2-2; D remains ambiguous. Trimming cost V 3 bases and J 2 bases, with 4 bases left between them. Germline CDR1 is LNHDA and CDR2 is SQIVND (reference sequence). CDR3 length: 13 residues. CDR3 sequence: CASSIINTGELFF. The CDR3 DNA reads TGTGCCAGTAGTATCATCAACACCGGGGAGCTGTTTTTT. Using reference TRBV19 and TRBJ2-2 for the parts outside the CDR3, the full variable domain is DGGITQSPKYLFRKEGQNVTLSCEQNLNHDAMYWYRQDPGQGLRLIYYSQIVNDFQKGDIAEGYSVSREKKESFPLTVTSAQKNPTAFYLCASSIINTGELFFGEGSRLTVL.

This CDR3 is CASSQWVTGVERYGYTF. CDR3 nucleotide sequence: TGCGCCAGCAGCCAATGGGTTACAGGGGTCGAGAGGTATGGCTACACCTTC. V gene TRBV4-1 combines with J gene TRBJ1-2, with TRBD1 identical over 7 bases. This CDR3 has 17 amino acids. J gave up 5 bases and V 2 bases, and 14 bases lay outside the gene matches. The germline V gene encodes CDR1 MGHRA and CDR2 YSYEKL.

This clonotype was counted once. This chain uses TRBV13 with TRBJ2-4; the D is unclear. From germline, CDR1 is PRHDT and CDR2 FYEKMQ (reference sequence). V was clipped by 5 bases and J by 0 bases, with 8 bases between them. The CDR3 covers 14 residues. As DNA, the CDR3 is TGTGCCAGCAGCGGAACTCTAGCCAAAAACATTCAGTACTTC. Its protein is CASSGTLAKNIQYF.

The chain has TRBV12-3 or TRBV12-4 and TRBJ2-4; D gene ambiguous. The V and J ends lost 2 bases and 1 base respectively, with 9 bases between them. The CDR3 has 15 amino acids. The chain's CDR3 is CASSLSTLAKNIQYF. The CDR3 DNA is TGTGCCAGCAGTTTATCGACACTGGCCAAAAACATTCAGTACTTC.

A single count supports this clonotype. The rearrangement links TRBV11-2 to TRBJ1-2, with TRBD1 as a possible D gene (6 bases). Looked up from germline, CDR1 is SGHAT and CDR2 is FQNNGV. Trimming took 5 bases from V and 3 from J, leaving 13 bases between them. The CDR3 sequence is 14 residues long. CDR3 residues: CASSPDRRYYGYTF. CDR3 sequence (DNA): TGTGCCAGCAGCCCCGACAGGAGATACTATGGCTACACCTTC.

The rearrangement links TRBV29-1 to TRBJ2-1; D remains ambiguous. Deletions cut 6 bases from V and 9 bases from J, with 24 bases between. The CDR3 totals 15 residues. Germline V gene lookup returns CDR1 SQVTM and CDR2 ANQGSEA. DNA of the CDR3: TGCAGCGTCGCTACCCCCCTGAAACTAATAACTGAGCAGTTCTTC. This codes for CSVATPLKLITEQFF.

This chain links TRBV10-3 with TRBJ2-2; D may be TRBD1 (6 bases). From germline, CDR1 is ENHRY and CDR2 SYGVKD. This CDR3 has 13 residues. Trimming removed 10 bases from V and 4 bases from J, with 13 bases in between. CDR3 coding DNA: TGTGCCACCTCCGGGACAACCACCGGGGAGCTGTTTTTT. Translated, it gives CATSGTTTGELFF.

The genes are TRBV2 and TRBJ2-7; D remains unclear. V lost 6 bases and J lost 2, with 5 bases in between. The CDR3 covers 11 residues. CDR1 is SNHLY, CDR2 FYNNEI, per germline. CDR3 protein: CASSITYEQYF. In DNA, the CDR3 is TGTGCCAGCAGCATCACCTACGAGCAGTACTTC.

The J gene is TRBJ2-1, the V gene TRBV24-1; 11 bases line up with TRBD2. Germline loops: CDR1 KGHDR, CDR2 SFDVKD. With V trimmed by 4 bases and J by 4 bases, 5 bases remained unmatched. The CDR3 extends over 16 amino acids. The CDR3 region is CATSDPRLAGYNEQFF. The DNA of the CDR3 is TGTGCCACCAGTGACCCGAGACTAGCGGGGTACAATGAGCAGTTCTTC.

This clonotype has a single count. The chain combines TRBV11-1 with TRBJ2-1; D may match TRBD1 or TRBD2 (5 bases each). The CDR3 contains 16 residues. Germline V gene lookup returns CDR1 SGHAT and CDR2 FQDESV (reference sequence). V dropped 4 bases and J dropped 4 bases, with 17 bases sitting between them. For the CDR3, the DNA is TGTGCCAGCAGCTCGAGCGAGGGGAGTCGTTACAATGAGCAGTTCTTC. Amino acid sequence: CASSSSEGSRYNEQFF.

This clonotype appeared a single time. The V and J genes are TRBV11-1 and TRBJ1-6; D ambiguous. Between the trimmed V and J ends, which lost 2 bases and 7 bases, there was a span of 6 bases. This CDR3 region has 13 residues. From germline, CDR1 is SGHAT and CDR2 FQDESV (reference sequence). The chain's CDR3 is CASSLTPNSPLHF. The CDR3 DNA follows: TGTGCCAGCAGCTTAACGCCGAATTCACCCCTCCACTTT.

The V and J genes are TRBV3-1 and TRBJ2-2; unclear D gene. V was pared by 6 bases and J by 1 base, with 6 bases between. This CDR3 has 13 residues. CDR1 and CDR2 (germline): LGHDT, YNNKEL (reference sequence). The CDR3 DNA reads TGTGCCAGCAGTCCGGGGAACACCGGGGAGCTGTTTTTT. This translates into CASSPGNTGELFF. Variable domain in full (rest from reference TRBV3-1 and TRBJ2-2): DTAVSQTPKYLVTQMGNDKSIKCEQNLGHDTMYWYKQDSKKFLKIMFSYNNKELIINETVPNRFSPKSPDKAHLNLHINSLELGDSAVYFCASSPGNTGELFFGEGSRLTVL.

This rearrangement joins TRBV5-1 to TRBJ2-1; TRBD2 matches 9 bases. The CDR3 sequence is 13 residues long. The germline V gene has CDR1 SGHRS and CDR2 YFSETQ. V lost 7 bases and J lost 9; bases outside the gene matches: 8. This CDR3 reads CASVAGVVGEQFF. The CDR3 DNA reads as TGCGCCAGCGTAGCGGGAGTAGTCGGTGAGCAGTTCTTC.

The chain combines TRBV28 with TRBJ2-3; D is undetermined. Trimming left V 7 bases short and J 1 base short, with 9 bases between. This CDR3 has 13 amino acids. Germline V gene sequence: CDR1 MDHEN, CDR2 SYDVKM. The CDR3 here is CASIKARTDTQYF. The CDR3 DNA reads TGTGCCAGCATTAAGGCCCGCACAGATACGCAGTATTTT.

This sequence joins TRBV7-2 and TRBJ2-3; D is undetermined. Germline lookup yields CDR1 SGHTA and CDR2 FQGNSA. V lost 4 bases and J lost 4, with 9 bases in between. The length of the CDR3 is 13 residues. CDR3 DNA sequence: TGTGCCAGCAGCTCCAGGAGTTCAGATACGCAGTATTTT. Its translation is CASSSRSSDTQYF.

This rearrangement joins TRBV28 to TRBJ2-7, with 8 bases aligning to TRBD2. V shed 7 bases and J 3 bases; nucleotides not matched to a gene: 14. CDR3 length: 16 residues. The V gene's germline CDR1 is MDHEN and CDR2 SYDVKM. As DNA, the CDR3 is TGTGCCAGCACCTTCCTCGGGGGGGCTAGACTCTACGAGCAGTACTTC. Protein: CASTFLGGARLYEQYF.

The CDR3 DNA reads TGTGCCAGCAGCCCACCGGGACGGGGCACCATATATTTT. Protein product: CASSPPGRGTIYF. This chain uses TRBV7-8 with TRBJ1-3; TRBD1 might be the D (5 bases). The CDR3 is 13 amino acids. Germline V lookup: CDR1 SGHVS, CDR2 FQNEAQ. The germline V and J ends were trimmed by 5 bases and 9 bases, with 14 bases remaining between them.

The chain is built from TRBV27 and TRBJ2-1; no reliable D call. The CDR3 runs to 11 residues. The V gene's germline CDR1 is MNHEY and CDR2 SMNVEV (reference sequence). Trimming took off 2 bases at V and 6 bases at J, with 2 bases between the two ends. The CDR3 region has the DNA TGTGCCAGCAGTTTAGGCAATGAGCAGTTCTTC. It yields the protein CASSLGNEQFF.

J is TRBJ2-1 and V is TRBV5-4; 8 positions agree with TRBD1. The germline V gene encodes CDR1 SGHNT and CDR2 YYREEE (reference sequence). Trimming at V came to 6 bases and at J to 1 base, leaving 9 bases not matched to a gene. The CDR3 length is 16 residues. CDR3 coding DNA: TGTGCCAGCATCCCAAGTGGGGACAGGTCCTACAATGAGCAGTTCTTC. It specifies CASIPSGDRSYNEQFF.